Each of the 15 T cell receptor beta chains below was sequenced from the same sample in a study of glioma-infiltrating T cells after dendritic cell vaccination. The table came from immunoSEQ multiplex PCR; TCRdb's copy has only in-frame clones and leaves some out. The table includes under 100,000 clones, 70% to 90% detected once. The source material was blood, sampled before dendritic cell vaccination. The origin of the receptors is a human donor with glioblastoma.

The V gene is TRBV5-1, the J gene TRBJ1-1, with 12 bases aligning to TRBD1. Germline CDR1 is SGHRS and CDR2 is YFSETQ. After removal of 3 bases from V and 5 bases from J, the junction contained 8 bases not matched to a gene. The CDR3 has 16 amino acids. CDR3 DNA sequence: TGCGCCAGCAGCTCACCGGGACAGGGGGCATGGACTGAAGCTTTCTTT. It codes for CASSSPGQGAWTEAFF.

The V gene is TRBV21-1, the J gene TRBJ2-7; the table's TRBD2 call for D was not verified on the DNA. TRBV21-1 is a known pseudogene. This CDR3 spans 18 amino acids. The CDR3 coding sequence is TGTGCCAGCAGCAAGGGACTAGCGAGGGGGACGAATAATTACGAGCAGTACTTC. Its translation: CASSKGLARGTNNYEQYF.

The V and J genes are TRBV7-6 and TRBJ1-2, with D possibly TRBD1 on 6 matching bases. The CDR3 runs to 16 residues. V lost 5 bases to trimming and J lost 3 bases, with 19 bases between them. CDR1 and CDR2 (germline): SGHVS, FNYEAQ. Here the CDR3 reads CASSEQSRGDYYGYTF. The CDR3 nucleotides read TGTGCCAGCAGCGAACAGAGCAGGGGAGATTACTATGGCTACACCTTC.

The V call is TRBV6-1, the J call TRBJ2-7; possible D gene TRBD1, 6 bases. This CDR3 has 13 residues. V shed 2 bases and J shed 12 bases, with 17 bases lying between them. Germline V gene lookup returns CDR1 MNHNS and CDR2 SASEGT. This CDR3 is CASSETTDRDAYF. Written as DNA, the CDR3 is TGTGCCAGCAGTGAAACTACGGACAGAGACGCGTACTTC.

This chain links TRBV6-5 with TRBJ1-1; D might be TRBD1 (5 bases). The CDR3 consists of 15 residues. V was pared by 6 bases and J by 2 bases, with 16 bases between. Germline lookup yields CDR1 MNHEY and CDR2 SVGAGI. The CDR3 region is CASRMGRDFNTEAFF. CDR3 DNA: TGTGCCAGCAGGATGGGCAGGGACTTTAACACTGAAGCTTTCTTT.

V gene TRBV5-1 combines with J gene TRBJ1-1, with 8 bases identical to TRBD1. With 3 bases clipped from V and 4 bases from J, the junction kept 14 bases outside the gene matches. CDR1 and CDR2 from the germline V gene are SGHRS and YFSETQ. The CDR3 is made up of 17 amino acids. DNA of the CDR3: TGCGCCAGCAGCTGGGCCGGGGGTACAGGGGGTGGCACTGAAGCTTTCTTT. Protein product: CASSWAGGTGGGTEAFF. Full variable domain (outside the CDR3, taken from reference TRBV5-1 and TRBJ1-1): KAGVTQTPRYLIKTRGQQVTLSCSPISGHRSVSWYQQTPGQGLQFLFEYFSETQRNKGNFPGRFSGRQFSNSRSEMNVSTLELGDSALYLCASSWAGGTGGGTEAFFGQGTRLTVV.

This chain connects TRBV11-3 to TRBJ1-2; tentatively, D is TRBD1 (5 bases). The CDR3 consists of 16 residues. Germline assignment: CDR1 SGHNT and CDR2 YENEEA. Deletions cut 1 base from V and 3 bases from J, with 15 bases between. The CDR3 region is CASSLGWGGSDYGYTF. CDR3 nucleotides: TGTGCCAGCAGCTTAGGGTGGGGGGGATCGGACTATGGCTACACCTTC.

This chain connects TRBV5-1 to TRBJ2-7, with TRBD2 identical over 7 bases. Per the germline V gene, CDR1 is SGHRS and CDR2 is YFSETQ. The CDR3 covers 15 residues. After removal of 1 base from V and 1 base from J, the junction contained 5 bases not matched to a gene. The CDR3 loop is CASSLNGGRSYEQYF. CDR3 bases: TGCGCCAGCAGCTTGAATGGCGGGAGATCCTACGAGCAGTACTTC.

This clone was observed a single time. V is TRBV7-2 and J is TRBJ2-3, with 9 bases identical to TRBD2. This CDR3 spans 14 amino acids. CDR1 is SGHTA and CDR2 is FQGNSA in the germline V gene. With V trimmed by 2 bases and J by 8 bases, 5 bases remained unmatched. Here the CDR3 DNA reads TGTGCCAGCAGCTTAAGCAGCGGGAGGCGTACGCAGTATTTT. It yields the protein CASSLSSGRRTQYF.

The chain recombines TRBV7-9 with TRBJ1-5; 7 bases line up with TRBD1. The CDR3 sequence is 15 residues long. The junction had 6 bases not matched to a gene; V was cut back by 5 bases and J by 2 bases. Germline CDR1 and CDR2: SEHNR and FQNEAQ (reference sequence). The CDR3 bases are TGTGCCAGCAGCCCCAGGGGGGACGGCAATCAGCCCCAGCATTTT. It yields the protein CASSPRGDGNQPQHF. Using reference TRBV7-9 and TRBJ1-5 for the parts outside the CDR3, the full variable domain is DTGVSQNPRHKITKRGQNVTFRCDPISEHNRLYWYRQTLGQGPEFLTYFQNEAQLEKSRLLSDRFSAERPKGSFSTLEIQRTEQGDSAMYLCASSPRGDGNQPQHFGDGTRLSIL.

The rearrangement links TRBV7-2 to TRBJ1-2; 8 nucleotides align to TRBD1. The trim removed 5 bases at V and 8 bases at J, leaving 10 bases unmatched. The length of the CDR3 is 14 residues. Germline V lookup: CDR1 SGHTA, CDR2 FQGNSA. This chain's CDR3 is CASSTRDRRGGYTF. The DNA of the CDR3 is TGTGCCAGCAGCACAAGGGACAGGCGCGGGGGCTACACCTTC.

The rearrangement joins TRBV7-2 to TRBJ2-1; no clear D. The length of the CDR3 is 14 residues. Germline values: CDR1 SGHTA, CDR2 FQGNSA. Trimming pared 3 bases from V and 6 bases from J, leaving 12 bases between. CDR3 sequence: CASSFLTYVNEQFF. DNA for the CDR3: TGTGCCAGCAGCTTTCTAACTTACGTCAATGAGCAGTTCTTC.

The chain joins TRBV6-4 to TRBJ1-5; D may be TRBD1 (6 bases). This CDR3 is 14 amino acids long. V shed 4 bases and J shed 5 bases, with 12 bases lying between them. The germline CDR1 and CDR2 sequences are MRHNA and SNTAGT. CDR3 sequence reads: CASSVQGRDQPQHF. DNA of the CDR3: TGTGCCAGCAGTGTACAGGGAAGGGATCAGCCCCAGCATTTT.

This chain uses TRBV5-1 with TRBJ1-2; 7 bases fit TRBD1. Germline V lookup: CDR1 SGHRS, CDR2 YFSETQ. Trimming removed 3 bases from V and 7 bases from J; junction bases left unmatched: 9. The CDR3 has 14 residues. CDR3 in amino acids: CASSSQGIGVGYTF. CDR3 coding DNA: TGCGCCAGCAGCTCACAGGGGATCGGGGTTGGCTACACCTTC.

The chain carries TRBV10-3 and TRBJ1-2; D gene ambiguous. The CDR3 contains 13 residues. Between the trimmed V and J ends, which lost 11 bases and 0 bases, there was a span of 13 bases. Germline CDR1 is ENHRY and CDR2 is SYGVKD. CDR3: CALRVNTNYGYTF. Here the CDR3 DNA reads TGTGCCCTCCGGGTCAATACTAACTATGGCTACACCTTC.